This T cell receptor (beta chain) was sequenced for a study of cytomegalovirus exposure and HLA in healthy donors. The study, taken as a whole, reports: TCR beta V- and J-gene trimming, according to a later analysis, was linked to a missense DCLRE1C variant.

Points on this clone: The antigen is undetermined.

The PCR used 60 Vbeta and 13 Jbeta primers. Profiled with immunoSEQ multiplex PCR; TCRdb holds only in-frame clones, not every one. The sample lists around 130,000 clones, approximately 91% seen once, with roughly 0.5% in the top ten. With 8 bases removed from V and 9 bases from J, the gap between germline ends came to 20 bases. CDR3 length: 14 amino acids. The germline gives CDR1 LNHNV, CDR2 YYDKDF (reference sequence). The sequencing sample was made of PBMCs. This chain connects TRBV15 to TRBJ2-1; TRBD2 is a possible D gene (6 bases). The source of this sequence is a woman between 40 and 50 years old in good health and CMV-seronegative. CDR3 coding DNA: TGTGCCACCGGAGGGGAAGTGGGGCGGATTGAGCAGTTCTTC. As protein: CATGGEVGRIEQFF.